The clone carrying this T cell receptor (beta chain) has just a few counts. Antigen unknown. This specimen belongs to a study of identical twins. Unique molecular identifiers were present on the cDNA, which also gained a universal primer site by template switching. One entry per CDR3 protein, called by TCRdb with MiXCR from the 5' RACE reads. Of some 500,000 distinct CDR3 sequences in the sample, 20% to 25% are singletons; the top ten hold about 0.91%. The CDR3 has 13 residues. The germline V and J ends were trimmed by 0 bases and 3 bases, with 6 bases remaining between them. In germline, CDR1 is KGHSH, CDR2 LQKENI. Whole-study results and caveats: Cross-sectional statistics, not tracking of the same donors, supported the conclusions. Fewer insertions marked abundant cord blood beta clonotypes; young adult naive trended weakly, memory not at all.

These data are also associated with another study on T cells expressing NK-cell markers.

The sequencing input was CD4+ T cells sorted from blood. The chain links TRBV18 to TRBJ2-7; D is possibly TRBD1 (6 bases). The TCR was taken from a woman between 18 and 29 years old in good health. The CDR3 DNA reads TGTGCCAGCTCACCACCGGACAGCTACGAGCAGTACTTC. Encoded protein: CASSPPDSYEQYF.